The source of this T cell receptor (beta chain) is a study of vaccination and CD4 T cells after COVID-19. Whole-study context: For each participant, vaccination comprised two doses of either the BNT162b2 or the mRNA-1273 vaccine. Stimuli were overlapping spike peptide pools of SARS-CoV-2 and three common cold coronaviruses (HCoV-NL63, HCoV-OC43, HCoV-229E). A CEFX pool, an HIV-1 Nef pool, or else no peptide went into the control cultures.

Remarks on this clonotype: Its matching antigen is unknown.

Treatment noted: 10-day PBMC culture with coronavirus spike peptide pools or control peptides (ViraFEST assay). Investigators obtained the unexposed donor's CD4+ T cells before the COVID-19 pandemic (2011-2018). Four cold-coronavirus spikes, along with SARS-CoV-2 S/N, were used to probe unexposed-donor CD4+ T cells, cells permitting. The Oncomine TCR Beta short-read assay sequenced DNA from cultured CD4+ T cells. From CD4+ T cells that had been cultured, genomic DNA was extracted. TCRdb re-called the PCR reads with MiXCR, one entry per CDR3 protein. This table holds around 6,400 distinct CDR3 sequences, roughly a third found once. CDR3 length: 14 amino acids. The V gene's germline CDR1 is DFQATT and CDR2 SNEGSKA (reference sequence). V was pared by 0 bases and J by 0 bases, with 1 base of the junction left unmatched.

The gene calls are TRBV20-1 and TRBJ1-1; 7 positions agree with TRBD1. The sample taken for sequencing was CD4+ T cells from blood, cultured in vitro. The sequence was collected from a human donor in good health. The CDR3 sequence is CSARDGTVNTEAFF. The CDR3 bases are TGCAGTGCTAGAGATGGGACAGTGAACACTGAAGCTTTCTTT.